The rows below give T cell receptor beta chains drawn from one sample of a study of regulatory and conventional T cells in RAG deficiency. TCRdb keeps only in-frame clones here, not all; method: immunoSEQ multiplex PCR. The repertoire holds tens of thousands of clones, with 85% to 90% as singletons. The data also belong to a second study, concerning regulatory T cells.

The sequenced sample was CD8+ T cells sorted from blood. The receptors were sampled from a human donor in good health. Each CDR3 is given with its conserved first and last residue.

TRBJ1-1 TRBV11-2 CASSTNRDYEAFF
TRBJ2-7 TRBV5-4 CASELQGSYEQYF
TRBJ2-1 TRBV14 CASSLGAGRLYNEQFF
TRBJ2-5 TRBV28 CASSLRSGGAGETQYF
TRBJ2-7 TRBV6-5 CASSSSGPTYEQYF
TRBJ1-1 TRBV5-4 CASSSKGQPNTEAFF
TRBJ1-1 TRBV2 CASKTGGPEAFF
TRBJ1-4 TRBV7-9 CASRGGDRDSEKLFF
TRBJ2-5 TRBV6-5 CASSYPRGTKQETQYF
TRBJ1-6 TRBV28 CASSLRLSSYNSPLHF
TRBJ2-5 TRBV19 CASSIEGRGETQYF
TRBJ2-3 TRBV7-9 CASSSPLAGVGTDTQYF
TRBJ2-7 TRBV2 CASSDDYEQYF
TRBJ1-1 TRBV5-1 CASSLVGVEAFF
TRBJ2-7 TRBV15 CATSRDLPGLPGYEQYF
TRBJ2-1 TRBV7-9 CASSLVVGSTNEQFF
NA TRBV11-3 CASSLDTPSLPYEQYF
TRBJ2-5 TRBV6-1 CASSERSQGQGLFGRDF
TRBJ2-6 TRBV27 CASSPGSGANVLTF
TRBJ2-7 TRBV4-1 CASSQESDYEQYF
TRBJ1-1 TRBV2 CASSPGLNTEAFF
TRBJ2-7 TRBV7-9 CASSPPGALEGEQYF
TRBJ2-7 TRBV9 CASSDRDRVYHEQYF
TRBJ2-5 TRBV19 CASSTGTRTETQYF
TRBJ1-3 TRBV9 CASSVRGSDAGNTIYF
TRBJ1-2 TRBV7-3 CASSLALMPLAEDYGYTF
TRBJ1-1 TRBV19 CASSLGRMNTEAFF
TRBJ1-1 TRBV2 CASSDLNTEAFF
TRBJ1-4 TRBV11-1 CASSFYRGKNEKLFF
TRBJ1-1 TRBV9 CASSVDLGTTEAFF
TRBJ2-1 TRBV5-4 CASSLDMGYEQFF
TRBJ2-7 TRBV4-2 CASSDGTGNYEQYF
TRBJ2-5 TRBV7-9 CASSFSGTNQETQYF
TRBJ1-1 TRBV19 CASSRRGAEAFF
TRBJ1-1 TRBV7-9 CASSLDRGEAFF
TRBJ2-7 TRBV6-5 CASSYSDRGHYEQYF
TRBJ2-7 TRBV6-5 CASSPRGSSYEQYF